The 16 T cell receptor beta chains below come from one sample, sequenced in a study of cytomegalovirus exposure and HLA in healthy donors (dated by TCRdb to about 2017). Libraries were made using the immunoSEQ multiplex PCR assay. TCRdb's version of the immuneACCESS table is confined to in-frame rearrangements and falls short of the full clone set. An unresolved V gene accounts for under half of the shortfall where checked; the remainder is of unknown origin. The sample profile shows 200,000 or so clones; around 83% of them were found once. Jointly, the top ten make up around an eighth of the sample. Material for sequencing was PBMCs. These receptors were collected from a woman aged 25 to 39 in good health and CMV-seropositive.

This clone was detected only once. The V and J genes are TRBV10-3 and TRBJ2-1, with TRBD2 identical over 9 bases. Germline lookup yields CDR1 ENHRY and CDR2 SYGVKD. Losses at the gene ends were 0 bases for V and 2 bases for J; bases not matched to a gene: 2. The CDR3 loop spans 16 amino acids. Written as DNA, the CDR3 is TGTGCCATCAGTGAGTCCCTAGCGGGGACCTACAATGAGCAGTTCTTC. Its translation: CAISESLAGTYNEQFF.

The J gene is TRBJ2-7, the V gene TRBV18; 12 nucleotides match TRBD1. J lost 7 bases, V lost 2 bases, and 9 bases had no gene match. The germline V gene has CDR1 KGHSH and CDR2 LQKENI. There are 16 residues in the CDR3. The CDR3 protein is CASSPDRGQGAREQYF. The CDR3 nucleotides read TGTGCCAGCTCACCAGATAGGGGACAGGGGGCGCGGGAGCAGTACTTC.

The count of this clone is one. The V and J genes are TRBV18 and TRBJ2-7; 7 bases line up with TRBD2. Germline trimming cut 2 bases from V and 4 bases from J; bases unmatched to any gene: 11. The germline V gene has CDR1 KGHSH and CDR2 LQKENI. The CDR3 sequence is 16 residues long. The CDR3 DNA follows: TGTGCCAGCTCACCAGGGCCTAGCGGTTCGGGGTACGAGCAGTACTTC. This codes for CASSPGPSGSGYEQYF.

The chain is built from TRBV6-6 and TRBJ2-5; D is undetermined. This CDR3 comprises 11 residues. V lost 3 bases to trimming and J lost 4 bases, with 3 bases between them. Germline CDR1 MNHNY, CDR2 SVGAGI (reference sequence). CDR3: CASSYLETQYF. For the CDR3, the DNA is TGTGCCAGCAGTTATCTAGAGACCCAGTACTTC.

This clone has a handful of counts. The chain links TRBV6-5 to TRBJ1-5; D not certain. Trimming shortened V by 8 bases and J by 3 bases, and 11 bases separated the two germline ends. CDR3 size: 13 residues. CDR1 and CDR2 (germline): MNHEY, SVGAGI. CDR3 residues: CASSVQANQPQHF. In nucleotides, the CDR3 is TGTGCCAGCTCAGTCCAGGCCAATCAGCCCCAGCATTTT.

This clone was seen a single time. V and J are TRBV6-5 and TRBJ2-7, with TRBD2 as a possible D gene (5 bases). Between the trimmed V and J ends, which lost 2 bases and 2 bases, there was a span of 13 bases. The CDR3 sequence is 15 residues long. Germline-derived CDR1 and CDR2 are MNHEY and SVGAGI. In DNA, the CDR3 is TGTGCCAGCAGTTACCAGCGGACTCCTACCTACGAGCAGTACTTC. Translated: CASSYQRTPTYEQYF.

The gene calls are TRBV29-1 and TRBJ2-7, with D unclear. This CDR3 region has 13 residues. Per germline, CDR1 SQVTM and CDR2 ANQGSEA. Trimming pared 2 bases from V and 2 bases from J, leaving 10 bases between. CDR3 protein: CSVESLPPYEQYF. CDR3 DNA: TGCAGCGTTGAAAGCCTACCACCCTACGAGCAGTACTTC.

In DNA, the CDR3 is TGCAGCGTAGGGAAGGTAGCGGCTCCCCTGGGGGGCGAGCAGTACTTC. Amino acids: CSVGKVAAPLGGEQYF. The chain has TRBV29-1 and TRBJ2-7; the D gene is possibly TRBD2 (6 bases). V was shortened by 6 bases and J by 6 bases, with 27 bases between the two germline ends. This CDR3 has 16 residues. Germline V gene sequence: CDR1 SQVTM, CDR2 ANQGSEA.

This chain joins TRBV7-2 and TRBJ2-1; D remains ambiguous. Germline CDR1 SGHTA, CDR2 FQGNSA. Trimming pared 2 bases from V and 4 bases from J, leaving 9 bases between. The CDR3 has 14 amino acids. The CDR3 region has the DNA TGTGCCAGCAGCTTACTTACAGATTACAATGAGCAGTTCTTC. It translates to CASSLLTDYNEQFF.

The chain carries TRBV28 and TRBJ2-7; D might be TRBD2 (7 bases). The V gene's germline CDR1 is MDHEN and CDR2 SYDVKM. The CDR3 is made up of 11 amino acids. V lost 8 bases, J lost 5 bases, and 10 bases lay in between. The CDR3 coding sequence is TGTGCCAGCCTAGGGGGGGACGAGCAGTACTTC. Its protein product is CASLGGDEQYF.

This sequence joins TRBV10-1 and TRBJ2-7, with unresolved D. The germline CDR1 and CDR2 sequences are WNHNN and SYGVQD (reference sequence). V was trimmed by 4 bases and J by 5 bases, leaving 9 bases between them. The CDR3 length is 12 residues. CDR3 DNA sequence: TGCGCCAGCAGTGGGCGAGAGGACGAGCAGTACTTC. It codes for CASSGREDEQYF.

This clone is a singleton in its sample. Other nucleotide sequences from this sample produce the same CDR3. The chain employs TRBV5-1 and TRBJ2-3; tentatively, D is TRBD2 (6 bases). Looked up from germline, CDR1 is SGHRS and CDR2 is YFSETQ. The CDR3 contains 16 residues. V dropped 0 bases and J dropped 0 bases, with 11 bases sitting between them. CDR3 in amino acids: CASSLGPGTSTDTQYF. CDR3 DNA sequence: TGCGCCAGCAGCTTGGGTCCAGGGACTAGCACAGATACGCAGTATTTT.

The rearrangement joins TRBV6-1 to TRBJ1-5, with D possibly matching TRBD1 (5 bases). The CDR3 is made up of 16 amino acids. The V gene lost 1 base and the J gene lost 2 bases, with 12 bases spanning the gap. Looked up from germline, CDR1 is MNHNS and CDR2 is SASEGT. The CDR3 DNA sequence: TGTGCCAGCAGTGAAGGAACAGGCTGGGGCAATCAGCCCCAGCATTTT. Protein product: CASSEGTGWGNQPQHF.

The rearrangement uses TRBV10-3 and TRBJ1-2, with D maybe TRBD1 (5 bases). The V end lost 3 bases, the J end lost 8 bases, and 19 bases lay between the germline ends. The CDR3 spans 15 residues. CDR1 is ENHRY and CDR2 is SYGVKD in the germline V gene. The CDR3 loop reads CAISDTQKAGEGYTF. The CDR3 nucleotides are TGTGCCATCAGTGACACTCAGAAAGCGGGGGAAGGCTACACCTTC.

This clone was detected only a few times. This rearrangement joins TRBV11-2 to TRBJ1-1; a weak D match, TRBD1 (5 bases). CDR1 is SGHAT, CDR2 FQNNGV, per germline. V lost 1 base to trimming and J lost 11 bases, with 17 bases between them. The CDR3 has 14 amino acids. The chain's CDR3 is CASSLVQGNGLAFF. In DNA, the CDR3 is TGTGCCAGCAGCTTAGTGCAGGGCAACGGCTTGGCTTTCTTT.

This chain uses TRBV19 with TRBJ2-7, with D maybe TRBD1 (5 bases). V was cut by 1 base and J by 5 bases, with 15 bases left in between. The V gene's germline CDR1 is LNHDA and CDR2 SQIVND (reference sequence). The CDR3 is made up of 15 amino acids. The CDR3 DNA reads as TGTGCCAGTAGTATAGCATTCCAGGGCGGCCACGAGCAGTACTTC. Protein: CASSIAFQGGHEQYF.